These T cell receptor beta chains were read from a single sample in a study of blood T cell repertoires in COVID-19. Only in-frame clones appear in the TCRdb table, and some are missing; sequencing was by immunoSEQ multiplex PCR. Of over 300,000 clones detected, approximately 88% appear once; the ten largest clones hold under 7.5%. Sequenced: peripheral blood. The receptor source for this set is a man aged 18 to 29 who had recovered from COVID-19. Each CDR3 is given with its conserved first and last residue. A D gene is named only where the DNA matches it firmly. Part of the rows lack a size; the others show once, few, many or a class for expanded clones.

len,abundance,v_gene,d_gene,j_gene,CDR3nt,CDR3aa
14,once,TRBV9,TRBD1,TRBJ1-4,TGTGCCAGCACCTCCGGGACAGGGGTTGAAAAACTGTTTTTT,CASTSGTGVEKLFF
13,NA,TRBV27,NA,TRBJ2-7,TGTGCCAGCAGTTTATCGAAGGGGTCCGAGCAGTACTTC,CASSLSKGSEQYF
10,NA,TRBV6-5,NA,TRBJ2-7,TGTGCCAGCAGTTCGAGGGAGCAGTACTTC,CASSSREQYF
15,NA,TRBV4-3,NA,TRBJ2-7,TGCGCCAGCAGCCAAGACCCGGGTTCAGTGGGCGAGCAGTACTTC,CASSQDPGSVGEQYF
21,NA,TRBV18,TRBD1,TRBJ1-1,TGTGCCAGCTCACCCTCGACAGGGGAGTTTTTAACAAGGGGAAGGAACACTGAAGCTTTCTTT,CASSPSTGEFLTRGRNTEAFF
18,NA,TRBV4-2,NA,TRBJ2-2,TGTGCCAGCAGCCAAGAGGCGGGGGCGGGGCTGAACACCGGGGAGCTGTTTTTT,CASSQEAGAGLNTGELFF
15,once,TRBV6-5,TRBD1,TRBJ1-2,TGTGCCAGCAGTCTCGGGACAGGAGGATATAATGGCTACACCTTC,CASSLGTGGYNGYTF
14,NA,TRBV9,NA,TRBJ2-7,TGTGCCAGCAGCGTTACGACAGGTACCTACGAGCAGTACTTC,CASSVTTGTYEQYF
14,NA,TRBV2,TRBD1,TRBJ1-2,TGTGCCAGCAGCCCGACAGGGCAGAACTATGGCTACACCTTC,CASSPTGQNYGYTF
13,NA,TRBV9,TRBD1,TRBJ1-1,TGTGCCAGCAGCGTGGGACAGGGGGCCGATGCTTTCTTT,CASSVGQGADAFF
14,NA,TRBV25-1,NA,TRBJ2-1,TGTGCCAGCAGTGAATATCGACTTTACAATGAGCAGTTCTTC,CASSEYRLYNEQFF
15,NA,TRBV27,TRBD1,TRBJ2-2,TGTGCCAGCAGTTTATCGACAGGGCACACCGGGGAGCTGTTTTTT,CASSLSTGHTGELFF
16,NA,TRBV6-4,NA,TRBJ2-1,TGTGCCAGCAGTCCTTTTAGCGCGAGCTCCTACAATGAGCAGTTCTTC,CASSPFSASSYNEQFF
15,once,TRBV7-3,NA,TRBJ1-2,TGTGCCAGCAGCTTAACTGGAGGTCCCAACGATGGCTACACCTTC,CASSLTGGPNDGYTF
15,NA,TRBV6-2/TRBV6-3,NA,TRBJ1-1,TGTGCCAGCAGTTATTCTCGGGGGAAGGGTACTGAAGCTTTCTTT,CASSYSRGKGTEAFF
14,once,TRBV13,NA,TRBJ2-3,TGTGCCAGCAGCCCGCCAGGGCTCACAGATACGCAGTATTTT,CASSPPGLTDTQYF
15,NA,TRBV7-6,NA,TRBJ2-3,TGTGCCAGCAGCTTAGGGTCCGGTAGCACAGATACGCAGTATTTT,CASSLGSGSTDTQYF
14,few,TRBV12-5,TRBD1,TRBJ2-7,TGTGCTAGTGGCCCCGGGACAGGCTCCTACGAGCAGTACTTC,CASGPGTGSYEQYF
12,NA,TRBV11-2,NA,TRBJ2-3,TGTGCCAGCAGCCCGACACAAAATACGCAGTATTTT,CASSPTQNTQYF
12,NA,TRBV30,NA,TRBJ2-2,TGTGCCTGGAGTCCTCTGGACAGGGAGCTGTTTTTT,CAWSPLDRELFF
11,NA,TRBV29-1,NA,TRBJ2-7,TGCAGCGTTCGGGACACCTACGAGCAGTACTTC,CSVRDTYEQYF
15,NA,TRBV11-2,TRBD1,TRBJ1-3,TGTGCCAGCAGCTTAGTTAACAGGGGATCGAACACCATATATTTT,CASSLVNRGSNTIYF
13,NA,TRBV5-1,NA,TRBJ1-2,TGCGCCAGCAGCGAAGCAACTAACTATGGCTACACCTTC,CASSEATNYGYTF
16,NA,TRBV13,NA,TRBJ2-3,TGTGCCAGCAGCTTTTATTGGGGGGGCCCGGGAGATACGCAGTATTTT,CASSFYWGGPGDTQYF
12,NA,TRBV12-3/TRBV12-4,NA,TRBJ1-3,TGTGCCAGCAGCCCTACTGGAAACACCATATATTTT,CASSPTGNTIYF
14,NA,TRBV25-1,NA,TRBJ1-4,TGTGCCAGCAGTCCATCTTACGGGAATGAAAAACTGTTTTTT,CASSPSYGNEKLFF
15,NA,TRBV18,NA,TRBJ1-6,TGTGCCAGCTCACCCGGTAGCTCCTATAATTCACCCCTCCACTTT,CASSPGSSYNSPLHF
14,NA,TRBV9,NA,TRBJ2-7,TGTGCCAGCAGCCGTGACAGATCCAACTACGAGCAGTACTTC,CASSRDRSNYEQYF
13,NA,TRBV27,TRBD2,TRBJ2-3,TGTGCCAGCACAGATAGCGGGAGCGATACGCAGTATTTT,CASTDSGSDTQYF
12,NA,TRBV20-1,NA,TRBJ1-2,TGCAGTGCTAGTCAGGGGAGGGATGGCTACACCTTC,CSASQGRDGYTF
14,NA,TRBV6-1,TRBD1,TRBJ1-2,TGTGCCAGCAGCCCCGGGACAGGGGGCTATGGCTACACCTTC,CASSPGTGGYGYTF
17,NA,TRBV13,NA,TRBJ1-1,TGTGCCAGCAGCTTAGGTGGGCGCGGGGTGGTGAACACTGAAGCTTTCTTT,CASSLGGRGVVNTEAFF
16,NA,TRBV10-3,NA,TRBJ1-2,TGTGCCATCAGAAGGCAAGGAGACCGAACTAACTATGGCTACACCTTC,CAIRRQGDRTNYGYTF
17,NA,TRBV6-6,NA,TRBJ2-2,TGTGCCAGCAGTCCCGGGCGGGGACTCGCGAACACCGGGGAGCTGTTTTTT,CASSPGRGLANTGELFF
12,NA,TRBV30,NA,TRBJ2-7,TGTGCCTGGAGTCGGGACACCTACGAGCAGTACTTC,CAWSRDTYEQYF
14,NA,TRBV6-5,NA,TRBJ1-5,TGTGCCAGCAGCGTCGGTTCGAGCAATCAGCCCCAGCATTTT,CASSVGSSNQPQHF
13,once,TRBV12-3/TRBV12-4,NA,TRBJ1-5,TGTGCCAGCGCTTTACAGGTCAATCAGCCCCAGCATTTT,CASALQVNQPQHF
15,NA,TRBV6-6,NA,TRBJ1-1,TGTGCCAGCAGCAAACAGGGTTCTATGAACACTGAAGCTTTCTTT,CASSKQGSMNTEAFF
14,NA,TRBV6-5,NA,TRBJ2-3,TGTGCCAGCAGTAGGACAGGGAGGGCAGATACGCAGTATTTT,CASSRTGRADTQYF
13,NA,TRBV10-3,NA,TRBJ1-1,TGTGCCATCAGACAGGAGCCGCTTACTGAAGCTTTCTTT,CAIRQEPLTEAFF
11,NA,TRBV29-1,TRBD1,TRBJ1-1,TGCAGCGCACAGGGGGGGAATGAAGCTTTCTTT,CSAQGGNEAFF
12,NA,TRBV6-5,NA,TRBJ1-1,TGTGCCAGCCGGGACACCCTCACTGAAGCTTTCTTT,CASRDTLTEAFF